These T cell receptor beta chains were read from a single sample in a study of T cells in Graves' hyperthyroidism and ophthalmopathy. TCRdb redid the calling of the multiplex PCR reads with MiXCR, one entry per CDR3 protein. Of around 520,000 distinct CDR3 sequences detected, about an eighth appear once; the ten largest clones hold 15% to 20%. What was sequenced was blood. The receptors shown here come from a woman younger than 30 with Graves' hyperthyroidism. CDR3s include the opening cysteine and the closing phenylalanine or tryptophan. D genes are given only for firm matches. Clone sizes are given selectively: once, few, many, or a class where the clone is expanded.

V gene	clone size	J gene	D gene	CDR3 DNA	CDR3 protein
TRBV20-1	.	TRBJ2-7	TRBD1	TGCAGTGCTAGAGACAATAACAGGGGAAGGCTAGCTTCCTACAATGAGCAGTACTTC	CSARDNNRGRLASYNEQYF
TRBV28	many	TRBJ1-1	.	TGTGCCAGCAGTTTAGGCCAAAGGGGTAGAGGAGCTGAAGCTTTCTTT	CASSLGQRGRGAEAFF
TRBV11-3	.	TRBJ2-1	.	TGTGCCAGCAGCCCCGAGGGCCGCGGTGAGCAGTTCTTC	CASSPEGRGEQFF
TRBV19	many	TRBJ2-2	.	TGTGCCACTCGTAGCGCCTACACCGGGGAGCTGTTTTTT	CATRSAYTGELFF
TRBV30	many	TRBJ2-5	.	TGTGCCTGGAGTCCGGGCCTCGCTAAAGAGACCCAGTACTTC	CAWSPGLAKETQYF
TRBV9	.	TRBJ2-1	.	TGTGCCAGCAGCGTTTCCGGCTCTAAGGTCTCCCGCAGTCCGACAAATGAGCAGTTCTTC	CASSVSGSKVSRSPTNEQFF
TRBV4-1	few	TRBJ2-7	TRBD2	TGCGCCAGCAGCCAGATGGGACTAGCGGGAGCCTACGGTCAGTACTTC	CASSQMGLAGAYGQYF
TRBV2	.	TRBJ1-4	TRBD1	TGTGCCAGCAGTGAGACAGGGAATAGTGAAAAACTGTTTTTT	CASSETGNSEKLFF
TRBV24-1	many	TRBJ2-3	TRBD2	TGTGCCACCAGTGACCGGACTAGCGGGGGGAGCACAGATACGCAGTATTTT	CATSDRTSGGSTDTQYF
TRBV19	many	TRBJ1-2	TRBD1	TGTGCCAGTAGCAGCGACAGGGGGCTTAACTATGGCTACACCTTC	CASSSDRGLNYGYTF
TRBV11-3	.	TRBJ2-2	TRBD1	TGTGCCAGCAGCTCATTGACAGGGGACACCGGGGAGCTGTTTTTT	CASSSLTGDTGELFF
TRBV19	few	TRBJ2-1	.	TGTGCCAGTAGTGCCCGGGAGCGCAGTATTGAGTTCTTC	CASSARERSIEFF
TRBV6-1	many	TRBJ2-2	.	TGTGCCAGCAGTCCACCACCAGGGACAAAGAACACCGGGGAGCTGTTTTTT	CASSPPPGTKNTGELFF
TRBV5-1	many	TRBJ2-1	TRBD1	TGCGCCAGCAGCCCGACGGACAGGGGCGTATACAATGAGCAGTTCTTC	CASSPTDRGVYNEQFF
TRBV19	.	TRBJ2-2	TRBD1	TGTGCCAGTGTCCGGGACAGGGGGGCCGGGGAGCTGTTTTTT	CASVRDRGAGELFF
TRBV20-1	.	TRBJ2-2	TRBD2	TGCAGTGCTAGAGACTGGGAGGGTACCGGGGAGCTGTTTTTT	CSARDWEGTGELFF
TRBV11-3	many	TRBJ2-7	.	TGTGCCAGCAGCTTAGAGCGGCACTCCTACGAGCAGTACTTC	CASSLERHSYEQYF
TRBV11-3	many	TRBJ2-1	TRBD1	TGTGCCAGCAGCCAGAGGACAGGCCGCTATGACAATGAGCAGTTCTTC	CASSQRTGRYDNEQFF
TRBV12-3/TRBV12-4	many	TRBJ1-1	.	TGTGCCAGCAGTTTCGGAACAGCCCCGTCAGAAGCTTTCTTT	CASSFGTAPSEAFF
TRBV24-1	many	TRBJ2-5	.	TGTGCCACCAGTGACCTTTCCCAAGAGACCCAGTACTTC	CATSDLSQETQYF
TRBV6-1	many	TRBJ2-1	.	TGTGCCAGCACCCGTGGGGCGGCAAACAATGAGCAGTTCTTC	CASTRGAANNEQFF
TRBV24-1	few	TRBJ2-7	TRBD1	TGTGCCACCAGTGATTCCGGGACAGGGGCCTACGAGCAGTACTTC	CATSDSGTGAYEQYF
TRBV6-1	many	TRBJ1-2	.	TGTGCCAGCACCCGAGGGGGTGGTGGCTACACCTTC	CASTRGGGGYTF
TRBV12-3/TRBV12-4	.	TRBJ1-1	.	TGTGCCCGCAACATGGGGACGTTTCGCATGAACACTGAAGCTTTCTTT	CARNMGTFRMNTEAFF
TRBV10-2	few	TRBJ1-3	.	TGCGCCAGCAGTGAAGAGGTATCCGCCATATATTTT	CASSEEVSAIYF
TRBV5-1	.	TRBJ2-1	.	TGCGCCAGCAGCTTGAGGGGCCGAACGGAGAGCTCCTACAATGAGCAGTTCTTC	CASSLRGRTESSYNEQFF
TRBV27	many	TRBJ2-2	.	TGTGCCAGCAGTTTATCGCCCGCAGGGTCCGGGGAGCTGTTTTTT	CASSLSPAGSGELFF
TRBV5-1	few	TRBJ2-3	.	TGCGCCAGCAGCAGGGAAGGCAGAACCACAGATACGCAGTATTTT	CASSREGRTTDTQYF
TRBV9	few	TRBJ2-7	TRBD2	TGTGCCAGCAGCCCATCGGGGGGGAGTCCTGGCTACGAGCAGTACTTC	CASSPSGGSPGYEQYF
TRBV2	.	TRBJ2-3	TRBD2	TGTGCCAGCAGTGAAGTTGGACTAGCGGGGAATAAATTGACGCAGTATTTT	CASSEVGLAGNKLTQYF
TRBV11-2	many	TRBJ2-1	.	TGTGCCAGCAGCTTAGATTACAGGCGGGATGAGCAGTTCTTC	CASSLDYRRDEQFF
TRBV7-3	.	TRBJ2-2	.	TGTGCCAGCAGTTATCGGACCGGGGAGCTGTTTTTT	CASSYRTGELFF
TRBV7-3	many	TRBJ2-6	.	TGTGCCAGCAGCTTAAGAAGAGGGGCAGGGGCCAACGTCCTGACTTTC	CASSLRRGAGANVLTF
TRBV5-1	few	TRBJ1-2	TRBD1	TGCGCCAGCAGCTTTGGGACAGGCCAGGGCTATGGCTACACCTTC	CASSFGTGQGYGYTF
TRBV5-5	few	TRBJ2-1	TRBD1	TGTGCCAGCAGCTTAAGGGGGCTAGACTACAATGAGCAGTTCTTC	CASSLRGLDYNEQFF
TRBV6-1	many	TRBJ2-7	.	TGTGCCAGCAGTGAACCCCTAACTCCGGGACGGGCCTACGAGCAGTACTTC	CASSEPLTPGRAYEQYF
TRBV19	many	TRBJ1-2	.	TGTGCCAGTTTGACAGTCGTTGATGGCTACACCTTC	CASLTVVDGYTF
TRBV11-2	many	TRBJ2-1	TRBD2	TGTGCCAGCAGGGTTAGCGGGAACTCCTACAATGAGCAGTTCTTC	CASRVSGNSYNEQFF
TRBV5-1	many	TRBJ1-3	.	TGCGCCAGCAGCCCGGACTGGGGAAACACCATATATTTT	CASSPDWGNTIYF
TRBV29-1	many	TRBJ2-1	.	TGCAGCGTTGACAAGGGTGAGCAGTTCTTC	CSVDKGEQFF
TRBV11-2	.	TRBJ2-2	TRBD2	TGTGCCAGCAGCCATCGACTAGCGGGAGCGGGTGGCACCGGGGAGCTGTTTTTT	CASSHRLAGAGGTGELFF
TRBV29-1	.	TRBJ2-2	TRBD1	TGCAGCGTTGATCCGGACAGGTCGAACACCGGGGAGCTGTTTTTT	CSVDPDRSNTGELFF
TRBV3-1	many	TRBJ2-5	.	TGTGCCAGCAGCCAAGCGGGACTCGAGACCCAGTACTTC	CASSQAGLETQYF
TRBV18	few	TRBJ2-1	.	TGTGCCAGCTCACCACGTACAGGGTTGGTAGGTGACAATGAGCAGTTCTTC	CASSPRTGLVGDNEQFF
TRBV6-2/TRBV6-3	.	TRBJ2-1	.	TGTGCCAGCAGTTACTCCAGGGGATATGGGCAGTTCTTC	CASSYSRGYGQFF
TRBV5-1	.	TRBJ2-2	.	TGCGCCAGCAGCTTGGATTTGATCGGGGAGCTGTTTTTT	CASSLDLIGELFF
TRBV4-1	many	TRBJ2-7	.	TGCGCCAGCAGCCCAAAATCCCGACTCGACCCGACCTCCTACGAGCAGTACTTC	CASSPKSRLDPTSYEQYF
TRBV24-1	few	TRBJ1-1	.	TGTGCCGCTAGAGGACGGGGTCCGACTGAAGCTTTCTTT	CAARGRGPTEAFF
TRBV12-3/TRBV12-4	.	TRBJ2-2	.	TGTGCCAGCACCTCCTTTGGCGAGCTGTTTTTT	CASTSFGELFF
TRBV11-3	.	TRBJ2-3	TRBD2	TGTGCCAGCAGCTTAGGTGCTAGCGGGCCCGGTGTGGATACGCAGTATTTT	CASSLGASGPGVDTQYF
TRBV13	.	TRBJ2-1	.	TGTGCCAGCAGTTCTTACTATGAGCAGTTCTTC	CASSSYYEQFF
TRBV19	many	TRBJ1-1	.	TGTGCCAGTAGTACCGCCCGGAACACTGAAGCTTTCTTT	CASSTARNTEAFF
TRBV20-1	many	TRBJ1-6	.	TGCAGTGCTAGAGGTCAGATCCATAATTCACCCCTCCACTTT	CSARGQIHNSPLHF
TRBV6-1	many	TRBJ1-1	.	TGTGCCAGCAGTGTTGAGTTCACGGCCACTGAAGCTTTCTTT	CASSVEFTATEAFF
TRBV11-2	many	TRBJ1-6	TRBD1	TGTGCCAGCAGCGTGGGGACAGGGGACCTCCACTTT	CASSVGTGDLHF
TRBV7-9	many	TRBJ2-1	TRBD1	TGTGCCAGCAGCTTCGCCCGACAGGGCACCTACAATGAGCAGTTCTTC	CASSFARQGTYNEQFF
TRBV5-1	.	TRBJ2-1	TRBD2	TGCGCCAGCAACCCCAATGGGTTCGGGGGGTCCTACAATGAGCAGTTCTTC	CASNPNGFGGSYNEQFF
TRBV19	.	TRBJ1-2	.	TGTGCCAGTAGTATGTACCGGGTCTATGGCTACACCTTC	CASSMYRVYGYTF
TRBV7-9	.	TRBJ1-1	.	TGTGCCAGCGGGATGAGAGCTGAAGCTTTCTTT	CASGMRAEAFF